The 11 T cell receptor beta chains below were found in one sample sequenced in a study of cytomegalovirus exposure and HLA in healthy donors. In the PCR, 60 Vbeta and 13 Jbeta primers were used. Generated by immunoSEQ multiplex PCR, the TCRdb table keeps only in-frame clones and is missing some. This table holds under 200,000 clones, about 80% found once. Material for sequencing was PBMCs. These receptor sequences come from a woman aged 40 to 55 in good health and CMV-seronegative.

In this sample, this clone turned up once. The rearrangement links TRBV9 to TRBJ1-4, with TRBD1 matching over 7 bases. Germline CDR1 reads SGDLS; CDR2 reads YYNGEE. The ends lost 3 bases at V and 0 bases at J; junction bases unmatched: 8. CDR3 length: 17 amino acids. This CDR3 reads CASSAHPGQATNEKLFF. The CDR3 DNA reads TGTGCCAGCAGCGCCCACCCTGGACAGGCAACTAATGAAAAACTGTTTTTT.

The chain's CDR3 is CASSLLDRVLDEQFF. CDR3 DNA sequence: TGTGCCAGCAGCCTCCTGGACAGGGTGCTCGATGAGCAGTTCTTC. V and J are TRBV7-9 and TRBJ2-1, with 8 nucleotides matching TRBD1. Unmatched junction bases numbered 11, after V lost 5 bases and J lost 8 bases. Germline CDR1 reads SEHNR; CDR2 reads FQNEAQ (reference sequence). This CDR3 spans 15 amino acids.

The chain uses TRBV27 and TRBJ2-5, with 14 nucleotides matching TRBD2. The CDR3 contains 18 residues. CDR1 is MNHEY, CDR2 SMNVEV, per germline (reference sequence). Unmatched junction bases numbered 9, after V lost 1 base and J lost 5 bases. The CDR3 sequence: CASSLLGLAGVGGETQYF. CDR3 coding DNA: TGTGCCAGCAGTTTATTGGGACTAGCGGGAGTCGGAGGGGAGACCCAGTACTTC.

The chain is built from TRBV2 and TRBJ2-1, with TRBD1 matching over 8 bases. Germline trimming cut 3 bases from V and 0 bases from J; bases unmatched to any gene: 4. This CDR3 is built from 16 residues. Germline V gene sequence: CDR1 SNHLY, CDR2 FYNNEI. The CDR3 DNA reads TGTGCCAGCAGTGAGCAGGGGGCTACCTCCTACAATGAGCAGTTCTTC. It encodes CASSEQGATSYNEQFF.

The V call is TRBV28, the J call TRBJ2-5, with 9 bases lining up with TRBD1. Germline assignment: CDR1 MDHEN and CDR2 SYDVKM. J was trimmed by 5 bases and V by 4 bases; bases with no gene match: 17. This CDR3 contains 18 residues. CDR3 sequence reads: CASSSNYRLQGASETQYF. The CDR3 nucleotides read TGTGCCAGCAGTTCGAACTATCGCCTACAGGGGGCTTCCGAGACCCAGTACTTC.

This chain uses TRBV10-1 with TRBJ2-3, with D maybe TRBD1 (5 bases). V was shortened by 2 bases and J by 2 bases, with 8 bases between the two germline ends. The CDR3 sequence is 14 residues long. Germline loops: CDR1 WNHNN, CDR2 SYGVQD (reference sequence). For the CDR3, the DNA is TGCGCCAGCAGTGAGACCAGGGCCACAGATACGCAGTATTTT. Its protein is CASSETRATDTQYF.

This clone was picked up one time. The chain is built from TRBV7-2 and TRBJ2-5, with 10 bases that match TRBD1. CDR3 length equals 15 residues. V lost 5 bases and J lost 5; bases outside the gene matches: 8. In germline, CDR1 is SGHTA, CDR2 FQGNSA. CDR3 residues: CASSPGTGVVETQYF. The CDR3 coding sequence is TGTGCCAGCAGCCCAGGGACAGGGGTTGTCGAGACCCAGTACTTC.

Concerning this clone itself: Other DNA sequences in the same sample also yield this CDR3. The genes are TRBV9 and TRBJ2-3; 9 bases match TRBD2. The germline V gene has CDR1 SGDLS and CDR2 YYNGEE. The CDR3 contains 15 residues. With 0 bases clipped from V and 6 bases from J, the junction kept 5 bases outside the gene matches. The CDR3 DNA is TGTGCCAGCAGCGTAGGACTAGCGGCGACCGATACGCAGTATTTT. Protein: CASSVGLAATDTQYF.

This clone was seen a few times. The chain recombines TRBV5-8 with TRBJ1-4; D is possibly TRBD1 (5 bases). The germline gives CDR1 SGHTS, CDR2 YDEGEE. V lost 5 bases and J 5 bases, leaving 10 bases between the germline ends. This CDR3 comprises 13 residues. The CDR3 reads CASRIRGNEKLFF. The CDR3 coding sequence is TGTGCCAGCAGGATCCGGGGGAATGAAAAACTGTTTTTT.

The CDR3 spells CASGGQADSGNTIYF. In DNA, the CDR3 is TGTGCCAGCGGGGGACAGGCGGACTCTGGAAACACCATATATTTT. V is TRBV6-6 and J is TRBJ1-3; the match to TRBD1 covers 8 bases. The V gene end was trimmed by 8 bases and the J gene end by 0 bases; junction bases not matched to a gene: 6. This CDR3 spans 15 amino acids. Germline V CDR1 and CDR2: MNHNY, SVGAGI (reference sequence).

This clone was recorded only once. The V and J genes are TRBV6-1 and TRBJ2-3, with D hard to call. Germline CDR1 is MNHNS and CDR2 is SASEGT. V lost 7 bases to trimming and J lost 0 bases, with 14 bases between them. The CDR3 length is 15 residues. The CDR3 reads CASISAAVSTDTQYF. The DNA of the CDR3 is TGTGCCAGCATTTCGGCGGCAGTTAGCACAGATACGCAGTATTTT.